These 21 T cell receptor beta chains came from one sample sequenced in a study of cytomegalovirus exposure and HLA in healthy donors. Sequencing was performed with immunoSEQ multiplex PCR; in TCRdb, only in-frame clones are kept and a portion is missing. The sample contains over 90,000 clones, about 95% of which appear only once. Sequenced input: PBMCs. These receptors came from a woman aged 18-29 years in good health and CMV-seronegative.

The chain carries TRBV10-1 and TRBJ2-1, with 8 bases matching TRBD2. The CDR3 spans 15 residues. Germline V CDR1 and CDR2: WNHNN, SYGVQD (reference sequence). After removal of 5 bases from V and 4 bases from J, the junction contained 7 bases not matched to a gene. CDR3 sequence (DNA): TGCGCCAGCAGTCCCAGCGGGAGCGCGTACAATGAGCAGTTCTTC. Its protein product is CASSPSGSAYNEQFF.

V is TRBV7-9 and J is TRBJ2-1, with 11 bases that match TRBD2. The CDR3 runs to 18 residues. Germline values: CDR1 SEHNR, CDR2 FQNEAQ (reference sequence). V trimming: 0 bases; J trimming: 7 bases; junction bases outside the gene matches: 11. The CDR3 sequence is CASSLAGPLAGVWNEQFF. The CDR3 nucleotides are TGTGCCAGCAGCTTAGCGGGTCCACTAGCGGGAGTATGGAATGAGCAGTTCTTC. The full variable domain, rest sourced from reference TRBV7-9 and TRBJ2-1, is DTGVSQNPRHKITKRGQNVTFRCDPISEHNRLYWYRQTLGQGPEFLTYFQNEAQLEKSRLLSDRFSAERPKGSFSTLEIQRTEQGDSAMYLCASSLAGPLAGVWNEQFFGPGTRLTVL.

This clone has just one count. The V gene is TRBV7-8, the J gene TRBJ2-6; 7 bases align to TRBD1. The length of the CDR3 is 17 residues. Germline V gene data show CDR1 as SGHVS and CDR2 as FQNEAQ. Trimming removed 10 bases from V and 2 bases from J; junction bases left unmatched: 14. The CDR3 DNA reads as TGTGCCAACGACTTAGGGGCAGGGGGAGCTGGGGCCAACGTCCTGACTTTC. Amino acids: CANDLGAGGAGANVLTF.

J is TRBJ2-3 and V is TRBV9; 12 nucleotides match TRBD2. V gave up 1 base and J gave up 4 bases; unmatched junction bases: 7. This CDR3 spans 17 amino acids. CDR1 is SGDLS, CDR2 YYNGEE, per germline. CDR3 protein: CASSVRLAGEESDTQYF. The CDR3 DNA reads as TGTGCCAGCAGCGTAAGACTAGCGGGGGAGGAATCAGATACGCAGTATTTT.

CDR3 nucleotide sequence: TGTGCCAGCAGTTACACACATCGGACAGGGACAGAGACCCAGTACTTC. Protein sequence: CASSYTHRTGTETQYF. The chain carries TRBV6-5 and TRBJ2-5; 8 bases match TRBD1. Unmatched junction bases numbered 9, after V lost 2 bases and J lost 4 bases. The CDR3 extends over 16 amino acids. CDR1 and CDR2 from the germline V gene are MNHEY and SVGAGI.

This clone appeared a single time. The chain joins TRBV6-1 to TRBJ2-2; 8 bases map to TRBD2. CDR1 MNHNS and CDR2 SASEGT come from the germline V gene. CDR3 length: 16 residues. V was clipped by 7 bases and J by 1 base; unmatched bases: 8. The CDR3 DNA sequence: TGTGCCAGCACCGAAGCGGGAGCGGGGAACACCGGGGAGCTGTTTTTT. This encodes CASTEAGAGNTGELFF.

This rearrangement joins TRBV9 to TRBJ2-1, with 16 bases aligning to TRBD2. The junction had 12 bases not matched to a gene; V was cut back by 4 bases and J by 5 bases. Looked up from germline, CDR1 is SGDLS and CDR2 is YYNGEE. The CDR3 sequence is 19 residues long. The CDR3, as DNA: TGTGCCAGCAGCCCGCGCCGGGGACTAGCGGGAGGGCCGGACAATGAGCAGTTCTTC. It specifies CASSPRRGLAGGPDNEQFF.

The chain has TRBV19 and TRBJ2-7; D unresolved. Germline V gene sequence: CDR1 LNHDA, CDR2 SQIVND (reference sequence). V lost 3 bases, J lost 1 base, and 7 bases lay in between. This CDR3 has 13 residues. The CDR3 DNA sequence: TGTGCCAGTAGTATGCGGCAGTCCTACGAGCAGTACTTC. Amino acid sequence: CASSMRQSYEQYF.

The chain employs TRBV5-4 and TRBJ2-1, with a tentative D call TRBD2 (5 bases). CDR1 is SGHNT, CDR2 YYREEE, per germline (reference sequence). Trimming shortened V by 4 bases and J by 4 bases, and 15 bases separated the two germline ends. The CDR3 contains 15 residues. The CDR3 reads CASSPAGSQYNEQFF. DNA of the CDR3: TGTGCCAGCAGCCCGGCGGGCAGCCAATACAATGAGCAGTTCTTC.

The CDR3 sequence: CASSRQGTSYEQYF. In DNA, the CDR3 is TGTGCCAGTAGCCGACAGGGGACATCCTACGAGCAGTACTTC. This chain joins TRBV19 and TRBJ2-7; 8 nucleotides match TRBD1. The V gene's germline CDR1 is LNHDA and CDR2 SQIVND (reference sequence). This CDR3 has 14 residues. Trimming cost V 6 bases and J 1 base; bases outside gene matches: 5.

This CDR3 reads CATSRDPGDDEQYF. Written as DNA, the CDR3 is TGTGCCACCAGCAGAGATCCCGGAGATGACGAGCAGTACTTC. The V call is TRBV15, the J call TRBJ2-7, with D uncertain. V was pared by 0 bases and J by 5 bases, with 11 bases between. This CDR3 has 14 residues. CDR1 and CDR2 (germline): LNHNV, YYDKDF (reference sequence).

This sequence joins TRBV11-2 and TRBJ2-3; 15 bases agree with TRBD2. The V gene's germline CDR1 is SGHAT and CDR2 FQNNGV. The V and J ends lost 5 bases and 14 bases, in that order; junction bases with no gene match: 8. The CDR3 contains 14 residues. The CDR3 spells CASSTGLAGGPGYF. CDR3 nucleotides: TGTGCCAGCAGCACGGGACTAGCGGGGGGCCCGGGGTATTTT.

The chain is built from TRBV6-1 and TRBJ1-1, with D possibly matching TRBD1 (5 bases). With 0 bases removed from V and 11 bases from J, the gap between germline ends came to 13 bases. CDR1 and CDR2 from the germline V gene are MNHNS and SASEGT. This CDR3 is 13 amino acids long. The CDR3 DNA sequence: TGTGCCAGCAGTGAAGCCTCAGGGTTCTCGGCTTTCTTT. This sequence encodes CASSEASGFSAFF.

The chain couples TRBV29-1 to TRBJ1-1; a possible D gene is TRBD1 (6 bases). The CDR3 totals 15 residues. Trimming shortened V by 4 bases and J by 5 bases, and 20 bases separated the two germline ends. Germline CDR1 reads SQVTM; CDR2 reads ANQGSEA. CDR3 amino acids: CSVVGTPRGDTEAFF. The CDR3 DNA sequence: TGCAGCGTTGTAGGGACCCCCAGGGGTGATACTGAAGCTTTCTTT.

This clone was counted once. The V and J genes are TRBV5-1 and TRBJ2-7, with a weak D call TRBD2 (6 bases). Trimming removed 4 bases from V and 2 bases from J, with 16 bases in between. The CDR3 consists of 15 residues. From germline, CDR1 is SGHRS and CDR2 YFSETQ. CDR3 nucleotide sequence: TGCGCCAGCAGCACGACACTAGCTCGCACCTACGAGCAGTACTTC. It yields the protein CASSTTLARTYEQYF.

The rearrangement uses TRBV19 and TRBJ1-5; 7 bases fit TRBD1. CDR1 is LNHDA, CDR2 SQIVND, per germline (reference sequence). The CDR3 length is 16 residues. The V and J ends lost 5 bases and 2 bases, in that order; junction bases with no gene match: 9. CDR3 nucleotide sequence: TGTGCCAGTAGTGCGGGACAGCCCGCGGGCAATCAGCCCCAGCATTTT. As protein: CASSAGQPAGNQPQHF.

The chain has TRBV28 and TRBJ1-6, with 8 nucleotides matching TRBD1. This CDR3 comprises 18 residues. Germline V CDR1 and CDR2: MDHEN, SYDVKM. Trimming took 6 bases from V and 8 from J; bases not matched to a gene: 18. CDR3 DNA sequence: TGTGCCAGCAGACCCGACCGGGACAGGATTAATGGAGATTCACCCCTCCACTTT. Encoded protein: CASRPDRDRINGDSPLHF.

This chain uses TRBV30 with TRBJ2-6; D gene uncertain. Trimming removed 7 bases from V and 0 bases from J, with 7 bases in between. CDR1 GTSNPN and CDR2 SVGIG come from the germline V gene (reference sequence). This CDR3 comprises 13 residues. Here the CDR3 reads CASQFSGANVLTF. DNA of the CDR3: TGTGCCTCCCAGTTCTCTGGGGCCAACGTCCTGACTTTC.

The chain recombines TRBV19 with TRBJ1-1, with a tentative D call TRBD1 (6 bases). There are 14 residues in the CDR3. Germline V lookup: CDR1 LNHDA, CDR2 SQIVND (reference sequence). With 7 bases removed from V and 1 base from J, the gap between germline ends came to 13 bases. CDR3 bases: TGTGCCAGTACCCTGGACAGCCGGAACACTGAAGCTTTCTTT. This codes for CASTLDSRNTEAFF.

The CDR3 here is CASSLFPLTSVEAGELFF. CDR3 DNA sequence: TGCGCCAGCAGCTTGTTCCCGCTGACTAGCGTCGAGGCCGGGGAGCTGTTTTTT. The chain combines TRBV5-1 with TRBJ2-2; 8 bases match TRBD2. Germline V CDR1 and CDR2: SGHRS, YFSETQ. V was clipped by 1 base and J by 6 bases; unmatched bases: 14. This CDR3 contains 18 residues.

This chain connects TRBV6-5 to TRBJ2-1, with D hard to call. This CDR3 contains 14 residues. Trimming pared 0 bases from V and 6 bases from J, leaving 9 bases between. CDR1 is MNHEY, CDR2 SVGAGI, per germline. CDR3 region: CASSYSISGNEQFF. The CDR3, as DNA: TGTGCCAGCAGTTACTCGATATCGGGCAATGAGCAGTTCTTC.